What follows are 18 T cell receptor beta chains derived from one specimen sequenced in a study of somatic mutations in cytotoxic T cells in rheumatoid arthritis. Some clones are missing from TCRdb's copy, which holds only in-frame ones; the method was immunoSEQ multiplex PCR. The sample holds 15,000 to 20,000 clones; almost 85% are singletons and the top ten take about 10%. Sequenced material: CD8+ T cells sorted from blood. The receptor set was obtained from a woman aged 45-59 years in good health.

The chain employs TRBV30 and TRBJ2-1; 11 bases map to TRBD2. V shed 1 base, J shed 5 bases, and the junction held 16 bases outside the gene matches. The germline V gene encodes CDR1 GTSNPN and CDR2 SVGIG (reference sequence). This CDR3 is built from 19 residues. The CDR3 DNA sequence: TGTGCCTGGAGTGAAGGGGATAGCGGGAGGGCCTATAGAGACAATGAGCAGTTCTTC. Translated, it gives CAWSEGDSGRAYRDNEQFF. Full variable domain (rest looked up from reference TRBV30 and TRBJ2-1): SQTIHQWPATLVQPVGSPLSLECTVEGTSNPNLYWYRQAAGRGLQLLFYSVGIGQISSEVPQNLSASRPQDRQFILSSKKLLLSDSGFYLCAWSEGDSGRAYRDNEQFFGPGTRLTVL.

J is TRBJ1-5 and V is TRBV6-6; D not certain. CDR3 length: 13 amino acids. V lost 4 bases, J lost 0 bases, and 4 bases lay in between. CDR1 is MNHNY, CDR2 SVGAGI, per germline (reference sequence). In DNA, the CDR3 is TGTGCCAGCAGTTCTCGTAGCAATCAGCCCCAGCATTTT. Amino acid sequence: CASSSRSNQPQHF.

In regard to this clone: A read error may produce the germline difference seen at one junction end. This CDR3 is also generated by other DNA sequences in the sample. The genes are TRBV7-9 and TRBJ1-5; 8 bases line up with TRBD1. Germline V gene sequence: CDR1 SEHNR, CDR2 FQNEAQ (reference sequence). The CDR3 totals 17 residues. The CDR3 bases are TGCGCCAGCAGCTGGCCCCCGGGACAGGCAAGCAATCAGCCCCAGCATTTT. As protein: CASSWPPGQASNQPQHF.

The gene calls are TRBV7-9 and TRBJ2-5, with D perhaps TRBD1 (7 bases). V was shortened by 5 bases and J by 5 bases, with 21 bases between the two germline ends. This CDR3 has 16 amino acids. Per the germline V gene, CDR1 is SEHNR and CDR2 is FQNEAQ (reference sequence). The CDR3 DNA reads TGTGCCAGCAGCCCCTCGGGACCCAGGGGGGTCGAGACCCAGTACTTC. Translated, it gives CASSPSGPRGVETQYF.

The DNA of the CDR3 is TGTGCCAGCAGTTTAACCCCGGGGAGACTGGAGACCCAGTACTTC. As protein: CASSLTPGRLETQYF. The chain joins TRBV27 to TRBJ2-5; possible D gene TRBD2, 5 bases. Per germline, CDR1 MNHEY and CDR2 SMNVEV (reference sequence). Trimming cost V 2 bases and J 5 bases, with 15 bases left between them. The CDR3 covers 15 residues.

CDR3 bases: TGTGCCAGCAGCTTAGTCGTTAGCGGGGGGGGAGAGCAGTTCTTC. This encodes CASSLVVSGGGEQFF. The rearrangement links TRBV7-8 to TRBJ2-1; TRBD2 matches 11 bases. V lost 1 base and J lost 10; bases outside the gene matches: 6. This CDR3 has 15 residues. CDR1 is SGHVS, CDR2 FQNEAQ, per germline.

The chain carries TRBV11-2 and TRBJ2-5; perhaps D is TRBD1 or TRBD2 (5 bases each). The CDR3 has 15 amino acids. Germline-derived CDR1 and CDR2 are SGHAT and FQNNGV. With 2 bases removed from V and 0 bases from J, the gap between germline ends came to 10 bases. CDR3 protein: CASSLQRGDQETQYF. For the CDR3, the DNA is TGTGCCAGCAGCTTACAACGGGGCGACCAAGAGACCCAGTACTTC.

The chain joins TRBV28 to TRBJ1-6; 8 nucleotides match TRBD1. The CDR3 contains 14 residues. The V segment lost 6 bases and the J segment 10 bases; nucleotides outside the gene matches: 8. CDR1 is MDHEN and CDR2 is SYDVKM in the germline V gene. The CDR3 sequence is CASSLTGGPSPLHF. In DNA form, the CDR3 reads TGTGCCAGCAGCTTAACAGGGGGGCCGTCACCCCTCCACTTT.

V is TRBV2 and J is TRBJ2-1, with D tentatively TRBD2 (5 bases). The CDR3 has 16 amino acids. Germline CDR1 and CDR2: SNHLY and FYNNEI. Trimming shortened V by 1 base and J by 5 bases, and 15 bases separated the two germline ends. The CDR3 loop reads CASSEGPGVGHNEQFF. CDR3 bases: TGTGCCAGCAGTGAAGGTCCCGGGGTCGGACACAATGAGCAGTTCTTC.

The CDR3 DNA reads as TGTGCCAGCAGCTTAGATTTCGGACAAGCTTCCTACGAGCAGTACTTC. It codes for CASSLDFGQASYEQYF. This chain joins TRBV11-2 and TRBJ2-7, with D possibly TRBD1 on 5 matching bases. This CDR3 contains 16 residues. V lost 0 bases and J lost 1, with 13 bases in between. From germline, CDR1 is SGHAT and CDR2 FQNNGV. The whole variable domain, remainder taken from reference TRBV11-2 and TRBJ2-7, is EAGVAQSPRYKIIEKRQSVAFWCNPISGHATLYWYQQILGQGPKLLIQFQNNGVVDDSQLPKDRFSAERLKGVDSTLKIQPAKLEDSAVYLCASSLDFGQASYEQYFGPGTRLTVT.

Regarding this clone: Other DNA variants within this sample encode the same CDR3. The chain couples TRBV5-6 to TRBJ1-1; D perhaps matches TRBD1 (6 bases). The CDR3 extends over 13 amino acids. In germline, CDR1 is SGHDT, CDR2 YYEEEE. Deletions cut 3 bases from V and 3 bases from J, with 9 bases between. The CDR3 DNA follows: TGTGCCAGCAGCTGGACAGACTACACTGAAGCTTTCTTT. Translation gives CASSWTDYTEAFF.

The chain is built from TRBV6-6 and TRBJ2-1, with D uncertain. The CDR3 consists of 16 residues. Per the germline V gene, CDR1 is MNHNY and CDR2 is SVGAGI (reference sequence). V lost 7 bases and J 2 bases, leaving 18 bases between the germline ends. DNA for the CDR3: TGTGCCAGCACCCCCCCCTCGGCCCCGACCTACAATGAGCAGTTCTTC. Its translation is CASTPPSAPTYNEQFF.

V gene TRBV5-5 combines with J gene TRBJ1-6; no clear D. Germline CDR1 and CDR2: SGHKS and YYEKEE (reference sequence). The V gene lost 0 bases and the J gene lost 6 bases, with 4 bases spanning the gap. The length of the CDR3 is 13 residues. This CDR3 reads CASSLGINSPLHF. The DNA for the CDR3 is TGTGCCAGCAGCTTGGGAATTAATTCACCCCTCCACTTT.

This clone has more than one count but fewer than ten. The chain employs TRBV11-2 and TRBJ2-7; 8 bases map to TRBD2. Germline-derived CDR1 and CDR2 are SGHAT and FQNNGV. The V and J ends lost 5 bases and 3 bases, in that order; junction bases with no gene match: 6. The CDR3 sequence is 14 residues long. CDR3 DNA: TGTGCCAGCAGCCGGGGGGGCGGGCGCTACGAGCAGTACTTC. Encoded protein: CASSRGGGRYEQYF.

The V call is TRBV10-3, the J call TRBJ2-1, with TRBD2 matching 11 bases. The CDR3 is 17 residues long. CDR1 ENHRY and CDR2 SYGVKD come from the germline V gene. After removal of 2 bases from V and 4 bases from J, the junction contained 7 bases not matched to a gene. This CDR3 reads CAISEPRTSGQYNEQFF. The CDR3 DNA reads as TGTGCCATCAGTGAGCCGCGGACTAGCGGGCAATACAATGAGCAGTTCTTC.

Note on this clone: The same CDR3 can be traced to other DNA sequences in this sample. This sequence joins TRBV27 and TRBJ2-3; D is ambiguous. V lost 0 bases and J lost 1, with 2 bases in between. Looked up from germline, CDR1 is MNHEY and CDR2 is SMNVEV (reference sequence). This CDR3 spans 13 amino acids. In nucleotides, the CDR3 is TGTGCCAGCAGTTTATCTGGCACAGATACGCAGTATTTT. It codes for CASSLSGTDTQYF.

This chain uses TRBV7-8 with TRBJ2-1, with no clear D. The CDR3 runs 15 residues. V was trimmed by 0 bases and J by 2 bases, leaving 8 bases between them. The germline gives CDR1 SGHVS, CDR2 FQNEAQ. The CDR3, as DNA: TGTGCCAGCAGCTTAGCAGGAGATCCCTACAATGAGCAGTTCTTC. It encodes CASSLAGDPYNEQFF.

V is TRBV10-3 and J is TRBJ2-1; perhaps D is TRBD1 or TRBD2 (5 bases each). Germline assignment: CDR1 ENHRY and CDR2 SYGVKD. The V and J ends lost 0 bases and 2 bases respectively, with 14 bases between them. This CDR3 has 17 residues. The CDR3, as DNA: TGTGCCATCAGTGAGTCGGGCCCCGAGGGGCCCTACAATGAGCAGTTCTTC. Protein sequence: CAISESGPEGPYNEQFF.